This TCR beta chain emerged from a study of blood T cell repertoires in COVID-19. Trimming shortened V by 4 bases and J by 7 bases, and 17 bases separated the two germline ends. CDR3 length: 15 amino acids. Looked up from germline, CDR1 is SGHTA and CDR2 is FQGNSA. Clones were sequenced by immunoSEQ multiplex PCR, and TCRdb holds only the in-frame ones, with some missing. The sample records 95,000 to 150,000 clones, around four fifths being singletons. The genes are TRBV7-2 and TRBJ1-5, with D perhaps TRBD1 (6 bases). The sample taken for sequencing was peripheral blood. The receptor was isolated from a man aged 55 to 69 with active or convalescent COVID-19. CDR3 in amino acids: CASSSRLGAGQPQHF. CDR3 bases: TGTGCCAGCAGCTCCCGCTTGGGGGCAGGGCAGCCCCAGCATTTT.